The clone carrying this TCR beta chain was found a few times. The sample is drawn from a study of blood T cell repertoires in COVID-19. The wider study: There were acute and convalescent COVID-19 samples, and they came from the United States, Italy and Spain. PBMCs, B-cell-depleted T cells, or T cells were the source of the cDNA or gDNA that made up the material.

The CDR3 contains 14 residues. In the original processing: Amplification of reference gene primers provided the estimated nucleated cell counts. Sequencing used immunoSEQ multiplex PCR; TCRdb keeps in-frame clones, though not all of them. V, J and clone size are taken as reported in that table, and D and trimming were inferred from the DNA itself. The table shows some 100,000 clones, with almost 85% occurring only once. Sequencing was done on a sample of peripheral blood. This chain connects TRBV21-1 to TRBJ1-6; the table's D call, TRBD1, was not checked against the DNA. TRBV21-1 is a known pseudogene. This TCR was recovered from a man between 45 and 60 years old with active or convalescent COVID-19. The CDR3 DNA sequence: TGTGCCAGCAGCACTCGACAGGTGTGTGGACCCCTCCACTTT. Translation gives CASSTRQVCGPLHF.